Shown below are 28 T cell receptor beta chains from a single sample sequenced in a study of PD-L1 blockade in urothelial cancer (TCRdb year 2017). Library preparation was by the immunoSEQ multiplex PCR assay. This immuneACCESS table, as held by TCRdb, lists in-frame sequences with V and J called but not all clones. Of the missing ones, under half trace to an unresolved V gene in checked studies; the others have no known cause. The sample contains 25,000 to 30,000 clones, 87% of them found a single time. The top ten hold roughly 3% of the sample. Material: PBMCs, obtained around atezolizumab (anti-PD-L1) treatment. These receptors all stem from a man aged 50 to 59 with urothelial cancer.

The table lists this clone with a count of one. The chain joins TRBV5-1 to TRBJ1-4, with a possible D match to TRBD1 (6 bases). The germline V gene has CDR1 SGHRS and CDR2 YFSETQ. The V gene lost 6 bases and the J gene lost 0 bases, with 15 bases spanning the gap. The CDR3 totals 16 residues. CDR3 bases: TGCGCCAGCAAGGGGGTGGGCCCTTCAACTAATGAAAAACTGTTTTTT. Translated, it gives CASKGVGPSTNEKLFF.

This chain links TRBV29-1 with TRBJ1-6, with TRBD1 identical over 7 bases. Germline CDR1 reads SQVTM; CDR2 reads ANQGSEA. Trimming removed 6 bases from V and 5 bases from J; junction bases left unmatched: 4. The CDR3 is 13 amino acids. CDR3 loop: CSVATGHNSPLHF. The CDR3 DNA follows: TGCAGCGTGGCGACAGGGCATAATTCACCCCTCCACTTT.

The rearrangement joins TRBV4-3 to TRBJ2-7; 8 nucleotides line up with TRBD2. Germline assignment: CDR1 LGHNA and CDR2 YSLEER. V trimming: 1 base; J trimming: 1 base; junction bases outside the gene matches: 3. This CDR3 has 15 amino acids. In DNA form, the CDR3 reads TGCGCCAGCAGCCAAGCGGGGGGGAGTTCCTACGAGCAGTACTTC. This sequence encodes CASSQAGGSSYEQYF.

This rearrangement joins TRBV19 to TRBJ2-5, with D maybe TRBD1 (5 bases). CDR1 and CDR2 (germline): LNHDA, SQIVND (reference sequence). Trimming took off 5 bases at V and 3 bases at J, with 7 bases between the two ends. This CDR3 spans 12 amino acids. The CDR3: CASSDRKETQYF. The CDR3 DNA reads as TGTGCCAGTAGTGACAGAAAAGAGACCCAGTACTTC.

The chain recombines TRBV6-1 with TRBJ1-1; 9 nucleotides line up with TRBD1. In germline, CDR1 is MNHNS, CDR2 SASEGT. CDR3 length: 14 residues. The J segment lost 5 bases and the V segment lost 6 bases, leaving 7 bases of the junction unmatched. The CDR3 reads CASSQDRGGTEAFF. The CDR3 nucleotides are TGTGCCAGCAGCCAGGACAGGGGTGGAACTGAAGCTTTCTTT.

The CDR3 reads CASSLLASAYEQYF. In DNA, the CDR3 is TGCGCCAGCAGCTTGTTGGCAAGTGCCTACGAGCAGTACTTC. The chain has TRBV5-1 and TRBJ2-7; no firm D call. Trimming removed 1 base at V and 2 bases at J, with 10 bases between. This CDR3 is 14 amino acids long. The germline V gene encodes CDR1 SGHRS and CDR2 YFSETQ.

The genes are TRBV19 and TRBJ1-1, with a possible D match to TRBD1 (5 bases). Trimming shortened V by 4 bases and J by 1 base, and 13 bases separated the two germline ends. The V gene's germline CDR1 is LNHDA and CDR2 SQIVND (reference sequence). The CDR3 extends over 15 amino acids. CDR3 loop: CASSKTTATNTEAFF. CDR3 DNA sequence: TGTGCCAGTAGTAAAACGACAGCGACGAACACTGAAGCTTTCTTT.

Written as DNA, the CDR3 is TGTGCCAGCAGTTACGGACAGGGGGCTGGAAACACCATATATTTT. Translating gives CASSYGQGAGNTIYF. The V gene is TRBV6-5, the J gene TRBJ1-3, with TRBD1 identical over 10 bases. Germline CDR1 MNHEY, CDR2 SVGAGI. The CDR3 has 15 residues. V trimming: 2 bases; J trimming: 2 bases; junction bases outside the gene matches: 0.

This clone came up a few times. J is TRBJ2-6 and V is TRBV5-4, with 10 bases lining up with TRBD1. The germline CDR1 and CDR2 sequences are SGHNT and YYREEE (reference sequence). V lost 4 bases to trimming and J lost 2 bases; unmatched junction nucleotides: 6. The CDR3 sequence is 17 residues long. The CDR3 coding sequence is TGTGCCAGCAGCAGTCCCGGGACAGGGGCTGGGGCCAACGTCCTGACTTTC. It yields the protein CASSSPGTGAGANVLTF.

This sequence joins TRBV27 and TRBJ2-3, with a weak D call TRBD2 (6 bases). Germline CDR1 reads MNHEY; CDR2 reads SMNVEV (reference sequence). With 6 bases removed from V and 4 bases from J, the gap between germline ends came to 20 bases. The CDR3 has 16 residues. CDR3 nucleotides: TGTGCCAGCAGCCGCGGGACTTCCCTCCTCCCAGATACGCAGTATTTT. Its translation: CASSRGTSLLPDTQYF.

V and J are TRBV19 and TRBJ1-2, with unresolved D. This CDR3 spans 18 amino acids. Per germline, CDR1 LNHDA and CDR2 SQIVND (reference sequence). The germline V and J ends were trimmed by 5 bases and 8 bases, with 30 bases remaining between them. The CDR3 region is CASSSVIRTVGKGVGYTF. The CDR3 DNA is TGTGCCAGTAGTTCGGTAATAAGGACGGTGGGAAAGGGAGTCGGCTACACCTTC.

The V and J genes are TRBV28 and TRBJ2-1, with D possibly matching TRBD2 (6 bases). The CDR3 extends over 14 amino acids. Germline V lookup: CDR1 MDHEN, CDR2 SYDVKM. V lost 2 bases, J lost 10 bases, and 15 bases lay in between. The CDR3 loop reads CASSLGRERREQFF. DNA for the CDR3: TGTGCCAGCAGTTTAGGGCGGGAAAGACGGGAGCAGTTCTTC.

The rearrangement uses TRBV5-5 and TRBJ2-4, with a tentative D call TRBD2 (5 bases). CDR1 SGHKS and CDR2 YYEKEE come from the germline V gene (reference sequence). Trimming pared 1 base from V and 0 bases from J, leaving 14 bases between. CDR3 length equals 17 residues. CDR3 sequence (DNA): TGTGCCAGCAGCTTGCGGCAAGCGGAAATAGCCAAAAACATTCAGTACTTC. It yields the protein CASSLRQAEIAKNIQYF.

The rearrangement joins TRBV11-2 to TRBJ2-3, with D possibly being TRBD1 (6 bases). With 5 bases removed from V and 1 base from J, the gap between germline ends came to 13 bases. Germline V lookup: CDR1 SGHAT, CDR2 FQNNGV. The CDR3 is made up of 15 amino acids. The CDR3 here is CASSATGKRTDTQYF. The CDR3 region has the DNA TGTGCCAGCAGCGCAACAGGGAAACGCACAGATACGCAGTATTTT.

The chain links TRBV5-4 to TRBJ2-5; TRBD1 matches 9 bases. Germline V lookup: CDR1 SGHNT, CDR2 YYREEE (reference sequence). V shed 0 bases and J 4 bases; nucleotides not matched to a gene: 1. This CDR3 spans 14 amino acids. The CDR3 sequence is CASSLEDRGETQYF. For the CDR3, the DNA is TGTGCCAGCAGCTTGGAGGACAGGGGAGAGACCCAGTACTTC. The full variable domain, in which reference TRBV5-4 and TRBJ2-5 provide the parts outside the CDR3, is ETGVTQSPTHLIKTRGQQVTLRCSSQSGHNTVSWYQQALGQGPQFIFQYYREEENGRGNFPPRFSGLQFPNYSSELNVNALELDDSALYLCASSLEDRGETQYFGPGTRLLVL.

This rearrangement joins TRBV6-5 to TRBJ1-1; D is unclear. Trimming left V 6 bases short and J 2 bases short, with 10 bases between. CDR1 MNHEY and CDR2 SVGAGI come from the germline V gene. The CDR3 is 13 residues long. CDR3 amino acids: CASRRSINTEAFF. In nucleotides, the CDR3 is TGTGCCAGCAGGCGTTCGATAAACACTGAAGCTTTCTTT.

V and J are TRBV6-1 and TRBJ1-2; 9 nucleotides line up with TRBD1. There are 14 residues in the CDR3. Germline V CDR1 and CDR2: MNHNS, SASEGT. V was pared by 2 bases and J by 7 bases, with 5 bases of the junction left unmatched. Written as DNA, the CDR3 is TGTGCCAGCAGTGAAACGGGACAGGGTCCTGGCTACACCTTC. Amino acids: CASSETGQGPGYTF.

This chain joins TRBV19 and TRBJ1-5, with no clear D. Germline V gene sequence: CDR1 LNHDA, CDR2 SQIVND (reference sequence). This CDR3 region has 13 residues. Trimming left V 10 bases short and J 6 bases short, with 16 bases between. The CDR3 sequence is CATKEGRAQPQHF. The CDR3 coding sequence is TGTGCCACCAAGGAGGGTAGGGCTCAGCCCCAGCATTTT.

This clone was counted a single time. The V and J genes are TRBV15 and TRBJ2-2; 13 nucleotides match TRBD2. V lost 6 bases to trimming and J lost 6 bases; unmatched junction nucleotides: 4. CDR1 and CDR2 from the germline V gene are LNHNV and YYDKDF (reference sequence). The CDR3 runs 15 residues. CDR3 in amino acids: CATSWTSGSAGELFF. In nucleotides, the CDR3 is TGTGCCACCAGTTGGACTAGCGGGAGCGCCGGGGAGCTGTTTTTT. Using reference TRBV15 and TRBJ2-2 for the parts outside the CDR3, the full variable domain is DAMVIQNPRYQVTQFGKPVTLSCSQTLNHNVMYWYQQKSSQAPKLLFHYYDKDFNNEADTPDNFQSRRPNTSFCFLDIRSPGLGDTAMYLCATSWTSGSAGELFFGEGSRLTVL.

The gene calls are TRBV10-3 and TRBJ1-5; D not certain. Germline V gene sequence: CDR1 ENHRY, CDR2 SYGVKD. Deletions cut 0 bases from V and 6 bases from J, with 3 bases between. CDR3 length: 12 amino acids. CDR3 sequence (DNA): TGTGCCATCAGTGAGTCCCTTCAGCCCCAGCATTTT. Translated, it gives CAISESLQPQHF.

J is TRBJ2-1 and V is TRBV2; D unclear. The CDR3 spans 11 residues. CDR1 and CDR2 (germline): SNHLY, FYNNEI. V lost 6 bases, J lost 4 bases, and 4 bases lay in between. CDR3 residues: CASSPYNEQFF. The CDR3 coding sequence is TGTGCCAGCAGCCCATACAATGAGCAGTTCTTC.

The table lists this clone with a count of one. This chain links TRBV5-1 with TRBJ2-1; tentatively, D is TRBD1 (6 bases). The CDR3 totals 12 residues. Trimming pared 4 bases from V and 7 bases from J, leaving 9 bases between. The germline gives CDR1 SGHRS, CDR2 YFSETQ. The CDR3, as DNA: TGCGCCAGCAGCCTCACAGGGAATGAGCAGTTCTTC. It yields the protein CASSLTGNEQFF.

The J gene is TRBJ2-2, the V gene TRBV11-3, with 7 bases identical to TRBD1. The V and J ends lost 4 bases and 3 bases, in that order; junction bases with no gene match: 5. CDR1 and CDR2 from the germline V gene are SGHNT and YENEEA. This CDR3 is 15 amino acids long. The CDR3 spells CASSSTGLDTGELFF. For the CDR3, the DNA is TGTGCCAGCAGCTCGACAGGGTTGGACACCGGGGAGCTGTTTTTT.

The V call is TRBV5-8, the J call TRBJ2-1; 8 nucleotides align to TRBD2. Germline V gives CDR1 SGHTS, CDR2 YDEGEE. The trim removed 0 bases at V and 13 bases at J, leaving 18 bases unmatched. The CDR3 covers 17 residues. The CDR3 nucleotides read TGTGCCAGCAGCTTGGATGCGACGGGGGGGCCTAATTATCGTCAGTTCTTC. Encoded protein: CASSLDATGGPNYRQFF. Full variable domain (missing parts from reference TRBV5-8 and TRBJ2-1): EAGVTQSPTHLIKTRGQQATLRCSPISGHTSVYWYQQALGLGLQFLLWYDEGEERNRGNFPPRFSGRQFPNYSSELNVNALELEDSALYLCASSLDATGGPNYRQFFGPGTRLTVL.

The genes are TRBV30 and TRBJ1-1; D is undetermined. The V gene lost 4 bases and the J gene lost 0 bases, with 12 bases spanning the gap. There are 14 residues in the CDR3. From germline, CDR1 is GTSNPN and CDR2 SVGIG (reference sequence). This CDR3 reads CAWNPAGLNTEAFF. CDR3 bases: TGTGCCTGGAACCCGGCGGGGTTGAACACTGAAGCTTTCTTT. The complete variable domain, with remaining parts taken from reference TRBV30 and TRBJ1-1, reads SQTIHQWPATLVQPVGSPLSLECTVEGTSNPNLYWYRQAAGRGLQLLFYSVGIGQISSEVPQNLSASRPQDRQFILSSKKLLLSDSGFYLCAWNPAGLNTEAFFGQGTRLTVV.

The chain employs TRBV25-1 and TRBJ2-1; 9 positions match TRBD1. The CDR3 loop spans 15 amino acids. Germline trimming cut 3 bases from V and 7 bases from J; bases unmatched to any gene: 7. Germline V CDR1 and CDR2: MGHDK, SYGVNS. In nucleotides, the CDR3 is TGTGCCAGCAGTGATTGGAACAGGGGGCTTAATGAGCAGTTCTTC. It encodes CASSDWNRGLNEQFF.

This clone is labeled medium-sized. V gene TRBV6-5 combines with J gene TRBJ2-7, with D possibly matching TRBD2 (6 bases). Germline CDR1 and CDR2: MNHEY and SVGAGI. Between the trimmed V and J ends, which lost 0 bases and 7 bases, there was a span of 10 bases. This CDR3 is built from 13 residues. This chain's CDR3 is CASSYSGAGEQYF. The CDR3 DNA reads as TGTGCCAGCAGTTACTCAGGGGCGGGGGAGCAGTACTTC.

Here the CDR3 reads CASSPPSLTGLQETQYF. CDR3 coding DNA: TGTGCCAGCAGCCCCCCCAGTCTGACAGGTCTCCAAGAGACCCAGTACTTC. The chain links TRBV5-6 to TRBJ2-5; a weak D match, TRBD1 (6 bases). Germline lookup yields CDR1 SGHDT and CDR2 YYEEEE. The ends were cut back, 4 bases at V and 1 base at J, with 20 bases in the middle. The CDR3 extends over 17 amino acids. The variable domain in full, completed from reference TRBV5-6 and TRBJ2-5, reads DAGVTQSPTHLIKTRGQQVTLRCSPKSGHDTVSWYQQALGQGPQFIFQYYEEEERQRGNFPDRFSGHQFPNYSSELNVNALLLGDSALYLCASSPPSLTGLQETQYFGPGTRLLVL.